These 25 T cell receptor beta chains were all obtained from the same sample, sequenced in a study of beta chain features in type 1 diabetes. Study-wide results and limits: Moderately but significantly shorter TCRB CDR3s were found in Type 1 diabetes patients in all four CD4+ subsets.

What these receptors recognize is not known. TCRB transcripts that were expressed got sequenced, as all of the isolated RNA had been reverse transcribed. Libraries were prepared by immunoSEQ multiplex PCR; TCRdb keeps only in-frame clonotypes and omits some of them. Of 250,000 to 300,000 clones listed, 14% are singletons. The specimen sequenced was naive CD4+ T cells from blood. These receptor sequences come from a man aged 25 to 40 with type 1 diabetes.

This clone was seen a few times. The chain uses TRBV7-9 and TRBJ2-1, with a weak D call TRBD2 (6 bases). The CDR3 has 16 residues. V was trimmed by 4 bases and J by 1 base, leaving 14 bases between them. Germline assignment: CDR1 SEHNR and CDR2 FQNEAQ (reference sequence). The CDR3 reads CASSSGRLDSYNEQFF. In nucleotides, the CDR3 is TGTGCCAGCAGCTCCGGCAGACTAGATTCCTACAATGAGCAGTTCTTC. Supplemented by reference TRBV7-9 and TRBJ2-1, the full variable domain reads DTGVSQNPRHKITKRGQNVTFRCDPISEHNRLYWYRQTLGQGPEFLTYFQNEAQLEKSRLLSDRFSAERPKGSFSTLEIQRTEQGDSAMYLCASSSGRLDSYNEQFFGPGTRLTVL.

This sequence joins TRBV19 and TRBJ2-7; TRBD2 aligns across 9 bases. Germline loops: CDR1 LNHDA, CDR2 SQIVND (reference sequence). V trimming: 9 bases; J trimming: 10 bases; junction bases outside the gene matches: 13. This CDR3 region has 13 residues. The chain's CDR3 is CASAPLTSGRQYF. The DNA for the CDR3 is TGTGCCAGCGCCCCATTGACTAGCGGCCGTCAGTACTTC.

This clone has more than one count but fewer than ten. This rearrangement joins TRBV7-2 to TRBJ1-5, with a possible D match to TRBD1 (5 bases). The CDR3 runs to 15 residues. Trimming removed 2 bases from V and 7 bases from J, with 15 bases in between. The germline V gene encodes CDR1 SGHTA and CDR2 FQGNSA. DNA of the CDR3: TGTGCCAGCAGCTTATCGCGGCAGGGAGGCCAGCCCCAGCATTTT. It codes for CASSLSRQGGQPQHF.

This chain connects TRBV7-9 to TRBJ1-2, with TRBD1 identical over 8 bases. This CDR3 contains 16 residues. The germline CDR1 and CDR2 sequences are SEHNR and FQNEAQ (reference sequence). V gave up 2 bases and J gave up 6 bases; unmatched junction bases: 11. CDR3 sequence: CASSLLATGTGDGYTF. The CDR3 DNA is TGTGCCAGCAGCTTATTAGCTACCGGGACAGGTGATGGCTACACCTTC.

The V gene is TRBV7-2, the J gene TRBJ1-5; D not resolved. The CDR3 loop spans 13 amino acids. Germline assignment: CDR1 SGHTA and CDR2 FQGNSA. Trimming took 1 base from V and 5 from J, leaving 6 bases between them. The CDR3 bases are TGTGCCAGCAGCTTAGGCGAGGATCAGCCCCAGCATTTT. It encodes CASSLGEDQPQHF.

The table lists this clone with a few counts. This chain uses TRBV4-1 with TRBJ2-7, with TRBD1 matching 8 bases. Germline CDR1 and CDR2: MGHRA and YSYEKL. With V trimmed by 4 bases and J by 6 bases, 8 bases remained unmatched. The CDR3 runs 14 residues. The chain's CDR3 is CASSLRPGGSEQYF. Here the CDR3 DNA reads TGCGCCAGCAGCCTCCGGCCAGGGGGCTCCGAGCAGTACTTC.

The chain combines TRBV7-3 with TRBJ2-1; 7 bases match TRBD2. J was trimmed by 3 bases and V by 5 bases; bases with no gene match: 7. The germline V gene has CDR1 SGHTA and CDR2 FQGTGA. The CDR3 is 15 amino acids. DNA for the CDR3: TGTGCCAGCAGCGTGACTAGCAGCGACTACAATGAGCAGTTCTTC. This gives the protein CASSVTSSDYNEQFF.

This clone was seen only a few times. The chain joins TRBV5-1 to TRBJ2-1, with D perhaps TRBD2 (6 bases). Germline CDR1 reads SGHRS; CDR2 reads YFSETQ. This CDR3 has 15 amino acids. V lost 5 bases and J lost 0, with 12 bases in between. The CDR3 loop reads CASSPSASSYNEQFF. CDR3 coding DNA: TGCGCCAGCAGTCCTAGCGCGAGCTCCTACAATGAGCAGTTCTTC.

The table lists this clone with a few counts. V gene TRBV11-1 combines with J gene TRBJ2-5, with TRBD2 as a possible D gene (5 bases). CDR3 length equals 14 residues. In germline, CDR1 is SGHAT, CDR2 FQDESV (reference sequence). V was shortened by 2 bases and J by 5 bases, with 12 bases between the two germline ends. CDR3 in amino acids: CASSLLAGGETQYF. CDR3 sequence (DNA): TGTGCCAGCAGCTTACTCGCGGGTGGTGAGACCCAGTACTTC.

This clone occurred a few times. The rearrangement joins TRBV29-1 to TRBJ2-5; D not certain. Near its end, the DNA agrees better with TRBJ2-7, so the J call may be wrong. This CDR3 comprises 12 residues. The germline CDR1 and CDR2 sequences are SQVTM and ANQGSEA. CDR3 DNA: TGCAGCGTTGAAGGGACGGACTACGAGCAGTACTTC. It codes for CSVEGTDYEQYF.

J is TRBJ2-7 and V is TRBV27; 8 bases match TRBD2. Germline V gene lookup returns CDR1 MNHEY and CDR2 SMNVEV (reference sequence). Losses at the gene ends were 6 bases for V and 3 bases for J; bases not matched to a gene: 7. This CDR3 has 14 residues. CDR3 in amino acids: CASRKGREDYEQYF. Written as DNA, the CDR3 is TGTGCCAGCAGAAAGGGGCGGGAGGACTACGAGCAGTACTTC.

This clone has just a few counts. The V gene is TRBV29-1, the J gene TRBJ2-1; D remains ambiguous. V was cut by 8 bases and J by 7 bases, with 18 bases left in between. This CDR3 contains 13 residues. Germline V gene lookup returns CDR1 SQVTM and CDR2 ANQGSEA. The CDR3 protein is CSITVHARNEQFF. The CDR3 bases are TGCAGCATTACTGTCCACGCGAGGAATGAGCAGTTCTTC.

The DNA of the CDR3 is TGTGCCAGCAGCGAGGGGGCGGGGGATACGCAGTATTTT. This translates into CASSEGAGDTQYF. The V call is TRBV7-3, the J call TRBJ2-3, with D tentatively TRBD1 (7 bases). V was clipped by 5 bases and J by 6 bases, with 12 bases between them. Germline loops: CDR1 SGHTA, CDR2 FQGTGA. The length of the CDR3 is 13 residues.

The chain couples TRBV6-5 to TRBJ1-1; 7 bases are a match to TRBD1. With V trimmed by 6 bases and J by 1 base, 5 bases remained unmatched. The CDR3 covers 14 residues. CDR1 and CDR2 (germline): MNHEY, SVGAGI. CDR3 loop: CASSPTGPNTEAFF. CDR3 in DNA: TGTGCCAGCAGCCCGACAGGGCCGAACACTGAAGCTTTCTTT.

The V gene is TRBV6-5, the J gene TRBJ2-1; weak D call: TRBD2 (5 bases). CDR1 is MNHEY and CDR2 is SVGAGI in the germline V gene. The CDR3 covers 15 residues. V lost 4 bases to trimming and J lost 5 bases, with 15 bases between them. CDR3 amino acids: CASSSSLAPHNEQFF. CDR3 coding DNA: TGTGCCAGCAGTTCGAGTCTAGCCCCCCACAATGAGCAGTTCTTC.

This chain uses TRBV7-9 with TRBJ1-2; tentatively, D is TRBD1 (6 bases). The germline V gene has CDR1 SEHNR and CDR2 FQNEAQ (reference sequence). Trimming took off 1 base at V and 4 bases at J, with 13 bases between the two ends. This CDR3 comprises 15 residues. DNA of the CDR3: TGTGCCAGCAGCTTAGGGGTCAAGGACAGCTATGGCTACACCTTC. It specifies CASSLGVKDSYGYTF.

The CDR3 loop reads CASSPWTGWETQYF. The CDR3 DNA is TGTGCCAGCAGCCCGTGGACAGGGTGGGAGACCCAGTACTTC. The V call is TRBV11-2, the J call TRBJ2-5; 8 bases map to TRBD1. Germline values: CDR1 SGHAT, CDR2 FQNNGV. CDR3 length equals 14 residues. The trim removed 5 bases at V and 5 bases at J, leaving 7 bases unmatched. Combining the CDR3 with reference TRBV11-2 and TRBJ2-5 gives the whole variable domain EAGVAQSPRYKIIEKRQSVAFWCNPISGHATLYWYQQILGQGPKLLIQFQNNGVVDDSQLPKDRFSAERLKGVDSTLKIQPAKLEDSAVYLCASSPWTGWETQYFGPGTRLLVL.

This clone has just a few counts. V gene TRBV27 combines with J gene TRBJ1-1, with a weak D call TRBD1 (6 bases). Per germline, CDR1 MNHEY and CDR2 SMNVEV (reference sequence). The length of the CDR3 is 13 residues. Between the trimmed V and J ends, which lost 5 bases and 1 base, there was a span of 8 bases. CDR3 loop: CASSEQGNTEAFF. The CDR3, as DNA: TGTGCCAGCAGTGAACAGGGGAACACTGAAGCTTTCTTT.

The chain joins TRBV7-2 to TRBJ1-5; D is possibly TRBD1 (5 bases). V gave up 3 bases and J gave up 4 bases, with 10 bases separating them. CDR3 length equals 14 residues. Germline CDR1 and CDR2: SGHTA and FQGNSA. CDR3: CASSFGGINQPQHF. The CDR3 DNA sequence: TGTGCCAGCAGCTTCGGGGGGATTAATCAGCCCCAGCATTTT.

The table lists this clone with a few counts. V usage is TRBV11-2 and J usage is TRBJ2-5; TRBD2 aligns across 12 bases. This CDR3 is built from 14 residues. Germline CDR1 reads SGHAT; CDR2 reads FQNNGV. Losses at the gene ends were 6 bases for V and 5 bases for J; bases not matched to a gene: 4. This CDR3 reads CASSLAGGGETQYF. CDR3 DNA: TGTGCCAGCAGTCTAGCGGGAGGGGGGGAGACCCAGTACTTC.

The rearrangement joins TRBV6-5 to TRBJ2-3; TRBD1 might be the D (6 bases). Germline V gene lookup returns CDR1 MNHEY and CDR2 SVGAGI. The CDR3 is 16 amino acids. V lost 0 bases and J lost 6, with 16 bases in between. The CDR3 DNA reads TGTGCCAGCAGTTACTCGGGCCCAGGGGCAGGGGATACGCAGTATTTT. This codes for CASSYSGPGAGDTQYF.

This clone was seen more than once but under ten times. V usage is TRBV12-5 and J usage is TRBJ2-2, with D perhaps TRBD2 (5 bases). From germline, CDR1 is LGHNT and CDR2 FRNRAP. The CDR3 has 17 residues. V was shortened by 0 bases and J by 0 bases, with 11 bases between the two germline ends. The CDR3 sequence: CASGLVLGGSNTGELFF. CDR3 nucleotides: TGTGCTAGTGGTTTGGTACTAGGTGGGTCGAACACCGGGGAGCTGTTTTTT.

This rearrangement joins TRBV30 to TRBJ1-5; D is unclear. V gave up 7 bases and J gave up 0 bases, with 13 bases separating them. Germline V gene data show CDR1 as GTSNPN and CDR2 as SVGIG (reference sequence). The CDR3 spans 14 residues. The CDR3 loop reads CAFSPRFSNQPQHF. DNA for the CDR3: TGTGCCTTCTCCCCTAGATTTAGCAATCAGCCCCAGCATTTT.

This clone was recorded a few times. V and J are TRBV7-2 and TRBJ2-7; D call uncertain. This CDR3 comprises 14 residues. The germline V gene encodes CDR1 SGHTA and CDR2 FQGNSA. Trimming cost V 4 bases and J 6 bases, with 16 bases left between them. The CDR3 bases are TGTGCCAGCAGCTCTGCCGGTTCGCCTCTCGAGCAGTACTTC. As protein: CASSSAGSPLEQYF.

There are a few counts of this clone. The rearrangement joins TRBV7-9 to TRBJ2-7; tentatively, D is TRBD1 (5 bases). Trimming pared 5 bases from V and 0 bases from J, leaving 11 bases between. The CDR3 is 14 residues long. The V gene's germline CDR1 is SEHNR and CDR2 FQNEAQ (reference sequence). For the CDR3, the DNA is TGTGCCAGCAGCCCCCGACAGTCCTCCTACGAGCAGTACTTC. It encodes CASSPRQSSYEQYF.